This T cell receptor (beta chain) was identified during a study of T-cell reconstitution after alpha-beta-depleted transplantation in children. Whole-study results and caveats: Where some patients showed high TCRbeta diversity at day 60, it came from recipient T cells and thymic progenitors that had survived.

TCRbeta library preparation incorporated unique molecular identifiers. A single record per CDR3 protein comes from TCRdb applying MiXCR to the PCR reads. Here the sample spans over 85,000 distinct CDR3 sequences, about 5.6% being singletons. In the case of this clonotype: Its matching antigen is unknown.

V dropped 1 base and J dropped 2 bases, with 9 bases sitting between them. Germline V gene data show CDR1 as LNHDA and CDR2 as SQIVND (reference sequence). The length of the CDR3 is 14 residues. The sample was PBMCs, mostly from graft donor cells, taken 60 days after TCRalphabeta/CD19-depleted stem cell transplant. V and J are TRBV19 and TRBJ2-7; no firm D call. The receptor was derived from a female patient aged 2-10 years who had a stem cell transplant for Fanconi anemia, so the T cells may come from the graft donor. The CDR3 loop is CASSIAPTTYEQYF. As DNA, the CDR3 is TGTGCCAGTAGTATAGCACCCACCACCTACGAGCAGTACTTC.